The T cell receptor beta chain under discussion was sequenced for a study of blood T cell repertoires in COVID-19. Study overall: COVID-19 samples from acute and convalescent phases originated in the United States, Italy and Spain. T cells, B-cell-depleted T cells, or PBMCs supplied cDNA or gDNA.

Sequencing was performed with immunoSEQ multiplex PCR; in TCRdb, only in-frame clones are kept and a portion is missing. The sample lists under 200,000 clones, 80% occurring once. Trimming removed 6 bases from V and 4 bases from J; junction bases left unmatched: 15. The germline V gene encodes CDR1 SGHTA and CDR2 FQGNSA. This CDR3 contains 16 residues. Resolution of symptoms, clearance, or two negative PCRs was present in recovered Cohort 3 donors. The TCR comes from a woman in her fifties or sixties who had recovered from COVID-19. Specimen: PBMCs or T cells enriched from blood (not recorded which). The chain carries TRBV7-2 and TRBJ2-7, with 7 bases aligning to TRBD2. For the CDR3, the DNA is TGTGCCAGCAGATTTCTGGGTGCGGGGGATATGTACGAGCAGTACTTC. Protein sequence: CASRFLGAGDMYEQYF.